This T cell receptor (beta chain) was sequenced for a study of regulatory T cells in long-lasting Graves disease. Study-level background: Duration of antithyroid drug therapy among newly diagnosed Graves' patients was under 3 months. Whole-study findings and limits: Persistent disease exhibited a predilection for TRBV28, TRBJ1-2 and TRBJ2-5.

The CDR3 length is 14 residues. V trimming: 4 bases; J trimming: 8 bases; junction bases outside the gene matches: 8. CDR1 and CDR2 from the germline V gene are ENHRY and SYGVKD. This clonotype was counted ten times or more. What it recognizes is unknown. Time point specified: newly diagnosed GD, antithyroid drugs for less than 3 months. Following extraction of RNA from PBMCs, that RNA was used to make the TCR library. To make TCR beta libraries, researchers used iRepertoire HTBI primers and Arm-PCR of CDR3 regions. TCRdb called the multiplex PCR reads again in MiXCR, with one record for every CDR3 protein. Of under 300,000 distinct CDR3 sequences in the sample, 15% to 20% were seen once. The same data also contributed to another study, on T cells in Graves' hyperthyroidism and ophthalmopathy.

The V gene is TRBV10-3, the J gene TRBJ1-1; the match to TRBD1 covers 9 bases. Sequencing used peripheral blood mononuclear cells (PBMCs), obtained at new diagnosis, from a patient treated with antithyroid drugs. This TCR was recovered from a woman between 25 and 40 years old with Graves disease. CDR3 region: CAISALQGAQEAFF. For the CDR3, the DNA is TGTGCCATCAGTGCTTTACAGGGGGCTCAAGAAGCTTTCTTT.